The TCR beta chain described here comes from a study of post-analysis software for immune sequencing data. Study in general: Relapsing-remitting, secondary progressive and progressive-relapsing forms made up the multiple sclerosis disease courses.

Unique molecular identifiers featured in each of the TCR beta cDNA libraries. MiXCR was run by TCRdb on the PCR reads, yielding one entry per CDR3 protein. The sample has about 760,000 distinct CDR3 sequences; roughly 27% are singletons. This CDR3 is 15 amino acids long. In germline, CDR1 is SQVTM, CDR2 ANQGSEA. After removal of 0 bases from V and 2 bases from J, the junction contained 4 bases not matched to a gene. Study outcomes and limitations: The study found TRBV5-6, TRBV5-1 and TRBV20-1 among about five TRBV segments more frequent in patients than controls. Pronounced co-clustering by F measure was evident among identically batched samples.

This clonotype showed up just a few times. Its antigen is as yet unknown. The sample comprised blood. This chain connects TRBV29-1 to TRBJ2-7, with TRBD2 matching 10 bases. The clonotype was recovered from a girl aged 10-17 years with multiple sclerosis. The CDR3 reads CSVEDLAGVTYEQYF. Written as DNA, the CDR3 is TGCAGCGTTGAAGATCTAGCGGGAGTTACCTACGAGCAGTACTTC.